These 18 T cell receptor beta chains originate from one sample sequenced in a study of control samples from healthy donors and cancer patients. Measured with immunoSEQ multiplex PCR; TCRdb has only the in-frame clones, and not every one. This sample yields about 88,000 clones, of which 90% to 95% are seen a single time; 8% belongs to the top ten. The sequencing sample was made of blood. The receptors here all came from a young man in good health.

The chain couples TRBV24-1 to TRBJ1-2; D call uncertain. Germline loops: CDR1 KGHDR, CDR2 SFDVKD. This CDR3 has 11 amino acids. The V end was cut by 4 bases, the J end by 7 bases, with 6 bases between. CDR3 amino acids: CATSESVGYTF. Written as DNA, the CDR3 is TGTGCCACCAGTGAGAGCGTTGGCTACACCTTC.

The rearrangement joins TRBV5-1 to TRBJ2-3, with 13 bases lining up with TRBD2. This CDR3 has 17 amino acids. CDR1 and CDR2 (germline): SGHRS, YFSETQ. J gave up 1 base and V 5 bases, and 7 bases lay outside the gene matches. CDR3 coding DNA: TGCGCCAGCAGATCCGGGACTAGCGGGGCGCGCACAGATACGCAGTATTTT. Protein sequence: CASRSGTSGARTDTQYF.

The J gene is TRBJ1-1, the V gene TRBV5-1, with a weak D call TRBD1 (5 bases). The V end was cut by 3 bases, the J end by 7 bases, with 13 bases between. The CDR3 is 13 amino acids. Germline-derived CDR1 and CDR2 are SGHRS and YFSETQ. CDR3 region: CASSSLQGVEAFF. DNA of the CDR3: TGCGCCAGCAGCTCGCTGCAGGGAGTTGAAGCTTTCTTT.

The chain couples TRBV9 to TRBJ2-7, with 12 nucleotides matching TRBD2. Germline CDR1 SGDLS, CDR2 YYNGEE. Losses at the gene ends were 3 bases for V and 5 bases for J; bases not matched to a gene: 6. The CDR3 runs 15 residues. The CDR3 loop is CASSALAGGTNEQYF. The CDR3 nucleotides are TGTGCCAGCAGCGCTCTAGCGGGAGGGACAAACGAGCAGTACTTC.

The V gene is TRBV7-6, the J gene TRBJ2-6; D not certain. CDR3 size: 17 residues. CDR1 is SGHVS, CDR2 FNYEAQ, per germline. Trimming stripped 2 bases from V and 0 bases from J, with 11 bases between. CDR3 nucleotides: TGTGCCAGCAGCTTACTGGACGGTGGCTCTGGGGCCAACGTCCTGACTTTC. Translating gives CASSLLDGGSGANVLTF. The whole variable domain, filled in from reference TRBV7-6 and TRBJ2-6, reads GAGVSQSPRYKVTKRGQDVALRCDPISGHVSLYWYRQALGQGPEFLTYFNYEAQQDKSGLPNDRFSAERPEGSISTLTIQRTEQRDSAMYRCASSLLDGGSGANVLTFGAGSRLTVL.

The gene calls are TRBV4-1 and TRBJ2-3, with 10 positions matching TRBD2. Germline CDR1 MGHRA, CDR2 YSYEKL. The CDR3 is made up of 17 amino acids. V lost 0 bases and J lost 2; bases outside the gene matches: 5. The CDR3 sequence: CASSQDRTSGTTDTQYF. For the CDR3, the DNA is TGCGCCAGCAGCCAAGATAGGACTAGCGGTACCACAGATACGCAGTATTTT.

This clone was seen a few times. The CDR3 loop is CASSYGLATGAGYEQYF. The CDR3 DNA reads TGTGCCAGCAGTTACGGACTAGCTACGGGGGCTGGCTACGAGCAGTACTTC. The rearrangement links TRBV6-2 or TRBV6-3 to TRBJ2-7, with 8 positions matching TRBD2. Germline loops: CDR1 MNHEY, CDR2 SVGEGT. The CDR3 consists of 17 residues. Germline trimming cut 2 bases from V and 3 bases from J; bases unmatched to any gene: 12.

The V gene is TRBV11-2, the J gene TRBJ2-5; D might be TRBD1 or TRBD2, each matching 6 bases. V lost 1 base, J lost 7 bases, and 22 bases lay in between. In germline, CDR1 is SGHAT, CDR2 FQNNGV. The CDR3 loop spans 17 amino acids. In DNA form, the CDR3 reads TGTGCCAGCAGCTTAGGAGGGGGGAAGGGACCCCGGGGGACCCAGTACTTC. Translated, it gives CASSLGGGKGPRGTQYF.

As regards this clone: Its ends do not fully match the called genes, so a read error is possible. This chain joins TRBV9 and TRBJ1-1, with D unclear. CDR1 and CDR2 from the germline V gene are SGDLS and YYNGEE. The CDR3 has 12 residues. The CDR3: CASSPVGREPRF. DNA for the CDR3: TGTGCCAGCAGCCCCGTGGGCCGGGAACCCCGGTTT.

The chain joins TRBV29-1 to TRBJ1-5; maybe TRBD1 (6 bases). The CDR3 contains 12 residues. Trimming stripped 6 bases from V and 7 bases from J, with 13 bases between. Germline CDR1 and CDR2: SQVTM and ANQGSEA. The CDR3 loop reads CSVAAGDQPQHF. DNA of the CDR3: TGCAGCGTCGCAGCAGGGGACCAGCCCCAGCATTTT. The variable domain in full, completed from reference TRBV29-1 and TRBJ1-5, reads SAVISQKPSRDICQRGTSLTIQCQVDSQVTMMFWYRQQPGQSLTLIATANQGSEATYESGFVIDKFPISRPNLTFSTLTVSNMSPEDSSIYLCSVAAGDQPQHFGDGTRLSIL.

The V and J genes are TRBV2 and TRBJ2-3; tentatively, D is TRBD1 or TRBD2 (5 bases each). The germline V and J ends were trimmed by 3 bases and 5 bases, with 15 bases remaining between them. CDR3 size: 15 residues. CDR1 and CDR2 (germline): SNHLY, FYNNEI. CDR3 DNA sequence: TGTGCCAGCAGTGATGAGGCAGGGAGCGGAGATACGCAGTATTTT. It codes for CASSDEAGSGDTQYF. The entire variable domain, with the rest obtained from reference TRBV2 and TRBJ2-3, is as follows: EPEVTQTPSHQVTQMGQEVILRCVPISNHLYFYWYRQILGQKVEFLVSFYNNEISEKSEIFDDQFSVERPDGSNFTLKIRSTKLEDSAMYFCASSDEAGSGDTQYFGPGTRLTVL.

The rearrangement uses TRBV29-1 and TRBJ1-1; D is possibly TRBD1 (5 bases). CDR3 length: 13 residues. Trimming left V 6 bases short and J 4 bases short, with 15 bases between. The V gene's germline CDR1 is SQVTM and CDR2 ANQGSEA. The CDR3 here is CSVEGRSRTEAFF. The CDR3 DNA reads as TGCAGCGTCGAGGGGCGGTCGCGCACTGAAGCTTTCTTT.

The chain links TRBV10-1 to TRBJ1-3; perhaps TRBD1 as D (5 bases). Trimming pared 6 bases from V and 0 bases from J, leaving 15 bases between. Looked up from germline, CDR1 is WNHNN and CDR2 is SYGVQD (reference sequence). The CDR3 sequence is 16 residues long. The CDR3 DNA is TGCGCCAGCAGCCCTACCAGGGCTACCTCTGGAAACACCATATATTTT. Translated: CASSPTRATSGNTIYF.

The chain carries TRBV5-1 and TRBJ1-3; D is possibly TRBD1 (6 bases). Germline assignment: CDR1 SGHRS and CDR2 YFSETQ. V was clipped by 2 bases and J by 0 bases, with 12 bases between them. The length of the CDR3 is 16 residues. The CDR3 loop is CASSLGSRGSGNTIYF. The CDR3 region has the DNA TGCGCCAGCAGCTTAGGGTCCAGGGGCTCTGGAAACACCATATATTTT. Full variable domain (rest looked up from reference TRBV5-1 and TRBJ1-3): KAGVTQTPRYLIKTRGQQVTLSCSPISGHRSVSWYQQTPGQGLQFLFEYFSETQRNKGNFPGRFSGRQFSNSRSEMNVSTLELGDSALYLCASSLGSRGSGNTIYFGEGSWLTVV.

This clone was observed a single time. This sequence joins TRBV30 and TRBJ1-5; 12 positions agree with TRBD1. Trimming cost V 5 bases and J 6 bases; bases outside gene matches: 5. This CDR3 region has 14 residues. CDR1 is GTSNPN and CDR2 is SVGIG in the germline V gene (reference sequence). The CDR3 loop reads CAWGTGGGIQPQHF. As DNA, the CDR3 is TGTGCCTGGGGGACAGGGGGCGGAATTCAGCCCCAGCATTTT. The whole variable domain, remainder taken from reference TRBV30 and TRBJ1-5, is SQTIHQWPATLVQPVGSPLSLECTVEGTSNPNLYWYRQAAGRGLQLLFYSVGIGQISSEVPQNLSASRPQDRQFILSSKKLLLSDSGFYLCAWGTGGGIQPQHFGDGTRLSIL.

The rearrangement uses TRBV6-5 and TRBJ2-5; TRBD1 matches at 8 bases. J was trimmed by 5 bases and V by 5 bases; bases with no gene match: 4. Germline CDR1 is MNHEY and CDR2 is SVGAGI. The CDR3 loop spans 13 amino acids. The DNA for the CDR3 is TGTGCCAGCAGTCAGACAGGGGTCGAGACCCAGTACTTC. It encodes CASSQTGVETQYF.

The CDR3 reads CASSRPPVEYEQYF. CDR3 DNA: TGTGCCAGCAGCCGACCTCCGGTGGAATACGAGCAGTACTTC. V usage is TRBV5-6 and J usage is TRBJ2-7; D not resolved. The V end lost 4 bases, the J end lost 4 bases, and 15 bases lay between the germline ends. The CDR3 runs 14 residues. Germline CDR1 reads SGHDT; CDR2 reads YYEEEE.

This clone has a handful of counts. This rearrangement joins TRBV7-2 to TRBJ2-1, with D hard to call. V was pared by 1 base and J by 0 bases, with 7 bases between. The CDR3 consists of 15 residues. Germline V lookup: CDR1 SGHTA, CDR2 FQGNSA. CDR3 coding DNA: TGTGCCAGCAGCTTAGGCGAGAGCTCCTACAATGAGCAGTTCTTC. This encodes CASSLGESSYNEQFF.